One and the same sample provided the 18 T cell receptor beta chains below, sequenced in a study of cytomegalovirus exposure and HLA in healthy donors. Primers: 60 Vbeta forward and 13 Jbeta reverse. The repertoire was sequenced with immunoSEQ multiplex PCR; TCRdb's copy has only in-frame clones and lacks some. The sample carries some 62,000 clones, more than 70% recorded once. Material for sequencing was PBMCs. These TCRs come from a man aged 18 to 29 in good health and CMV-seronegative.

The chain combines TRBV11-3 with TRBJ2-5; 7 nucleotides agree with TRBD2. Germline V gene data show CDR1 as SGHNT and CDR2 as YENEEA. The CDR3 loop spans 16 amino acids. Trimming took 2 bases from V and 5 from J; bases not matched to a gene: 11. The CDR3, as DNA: TGTGCCAGCAGCTTAACCGGAGCGGGGATGGGGGAGACCCAGTACTTC. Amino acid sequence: CASSLTGAGMGETQYF.

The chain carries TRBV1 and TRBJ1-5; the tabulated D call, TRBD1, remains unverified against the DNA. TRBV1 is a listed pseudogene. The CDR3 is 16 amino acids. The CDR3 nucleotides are TGCACCAGCAGTCCAGGGGGGCCATGGGGCAATCAGCCCCAGCATTTT. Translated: CTSSPGGPWGNQPQHF.

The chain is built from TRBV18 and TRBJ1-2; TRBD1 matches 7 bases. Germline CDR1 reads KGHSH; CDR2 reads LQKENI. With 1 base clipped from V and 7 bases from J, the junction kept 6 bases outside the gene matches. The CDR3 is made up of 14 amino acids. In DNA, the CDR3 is TGTGCCAGCTCACCACAGGGGGCGCCGGGTGGCTACACCTTC. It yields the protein CASSPQGAPGGYTF.

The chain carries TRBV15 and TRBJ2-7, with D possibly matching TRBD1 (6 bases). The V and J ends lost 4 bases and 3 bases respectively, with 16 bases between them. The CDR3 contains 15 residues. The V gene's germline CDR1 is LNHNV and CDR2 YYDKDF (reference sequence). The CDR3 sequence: CATSTIQDSDYEQYF. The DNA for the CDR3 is TGTGCCACCAGCACCATCCAGGACAGCGACTACGAGCAGTACTTC.

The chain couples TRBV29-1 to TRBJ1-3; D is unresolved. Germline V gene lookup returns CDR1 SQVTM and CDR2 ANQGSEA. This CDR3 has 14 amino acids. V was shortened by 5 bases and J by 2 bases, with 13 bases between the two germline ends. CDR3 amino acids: CSVLGLHPGNTIYF. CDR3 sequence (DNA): TGCAGCGTTCTTGGGCTTCATCCTGGAAACACCATATATTTT. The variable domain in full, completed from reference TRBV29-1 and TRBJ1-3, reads SAVISQKPSRDICQRGTSLTIQCQVDSQVTMMFWYRQQPGQSLTLIATANQGSEATYESGFVIDKFPISRPNLTFSTLTVSNMSPEDSSIYLCSVLGLHPGNTIYFGEGSWLTVV.

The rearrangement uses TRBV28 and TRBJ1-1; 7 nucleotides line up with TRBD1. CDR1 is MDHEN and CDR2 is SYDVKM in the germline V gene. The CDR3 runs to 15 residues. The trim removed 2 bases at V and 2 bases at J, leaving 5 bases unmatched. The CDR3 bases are TGTGCCAGCAGTTTAGAGGGGGCTGATAACACTGAAGCTTTCTTT. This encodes CASSLEGADNTEAFF.

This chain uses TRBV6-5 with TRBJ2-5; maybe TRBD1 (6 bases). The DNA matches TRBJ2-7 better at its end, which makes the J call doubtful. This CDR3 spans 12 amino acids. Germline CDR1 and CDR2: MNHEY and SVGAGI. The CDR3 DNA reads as TGTGCCAGCAGCTCCGACAGGTACGAGCAGTACTTC. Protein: CASSSDRYEQYF.

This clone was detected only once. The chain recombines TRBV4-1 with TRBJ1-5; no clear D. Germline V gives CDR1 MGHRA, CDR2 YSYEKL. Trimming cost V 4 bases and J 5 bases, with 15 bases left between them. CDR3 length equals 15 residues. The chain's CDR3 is CASSPRTGEDQPQHF. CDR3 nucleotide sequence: TGCGCCAGCAGCCCCCGCACGGGAGAGGATCAGCCCCAGCATTTT.

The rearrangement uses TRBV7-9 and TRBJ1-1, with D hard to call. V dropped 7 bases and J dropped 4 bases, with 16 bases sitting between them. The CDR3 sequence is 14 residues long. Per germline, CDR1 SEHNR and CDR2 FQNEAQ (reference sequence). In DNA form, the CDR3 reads TGTGCCAGCACTAGGCTGGAGGGTGGCACTGAAGCTTTCTTT. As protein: CASTRLEGGTEAFF.

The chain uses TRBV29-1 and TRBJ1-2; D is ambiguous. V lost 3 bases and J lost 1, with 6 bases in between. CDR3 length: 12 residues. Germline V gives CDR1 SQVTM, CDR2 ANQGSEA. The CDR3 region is CSVDASNYGYTF. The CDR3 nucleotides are TGCAGCGTTGACGCCAGTAACTATGGCTACACCTTC.

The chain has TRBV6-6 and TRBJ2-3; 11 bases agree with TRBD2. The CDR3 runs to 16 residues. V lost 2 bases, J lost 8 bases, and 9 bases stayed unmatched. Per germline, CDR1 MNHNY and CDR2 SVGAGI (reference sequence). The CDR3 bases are TGTGCCAGCAGTTACCGATGGGCTAGCGGGGGGCCTACGCAGTATTTT. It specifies CASSYRWASGGPTQYF.

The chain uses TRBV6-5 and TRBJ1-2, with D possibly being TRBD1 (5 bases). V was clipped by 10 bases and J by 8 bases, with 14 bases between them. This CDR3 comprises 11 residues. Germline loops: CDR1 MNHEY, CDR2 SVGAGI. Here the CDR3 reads CATRRVGGYTF. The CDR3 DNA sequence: TGTGCCACCCGCAGGGTGGGCGGCTACACCTTC.

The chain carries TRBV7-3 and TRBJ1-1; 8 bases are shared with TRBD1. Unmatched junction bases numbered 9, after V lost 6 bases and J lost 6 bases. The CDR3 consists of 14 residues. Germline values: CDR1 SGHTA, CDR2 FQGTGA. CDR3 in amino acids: CASSTTGGTPEAFF. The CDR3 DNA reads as TGTGCCAGCAGTACAACAGGGGGAACCCCTGAAGCTTTCTTT.

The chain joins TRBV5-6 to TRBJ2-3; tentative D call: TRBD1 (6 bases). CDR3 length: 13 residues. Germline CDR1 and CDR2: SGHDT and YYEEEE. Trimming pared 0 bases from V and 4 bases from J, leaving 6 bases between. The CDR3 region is CASSLEGADTQYF. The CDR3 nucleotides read TGTGCCAGCAGCTTGGAGGGGGCAGATACGCAGTATTTT.

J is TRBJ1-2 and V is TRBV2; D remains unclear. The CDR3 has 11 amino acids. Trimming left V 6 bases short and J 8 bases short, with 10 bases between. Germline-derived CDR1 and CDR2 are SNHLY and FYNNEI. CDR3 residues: CASSPTGGYTF. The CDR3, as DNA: TGTGCCAGCAGCCCCACGGGGGGCTACACCTTC.

This CDR3 reads CASSFGDSSYNEQFF. Written as DNA, the CDR3 is TGCGCCAGCAGCTTCGGGGACAGCTCCTACAATGAGCAGTTCTTC. V is TRBV5-1 and J is TRBJ2-1; 7 bases match TRBD1. The CDR3 has 15 residues. Unmatched junction bases numbered 2, after V lost 2 bases and J lost 0 bases. CDR1 is SGHRS, CDR2 YFSETQ, per germline.

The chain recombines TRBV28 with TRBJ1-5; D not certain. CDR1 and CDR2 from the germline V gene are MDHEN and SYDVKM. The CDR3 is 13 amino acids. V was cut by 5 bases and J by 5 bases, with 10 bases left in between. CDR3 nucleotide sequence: TGTGCCAGCAGTAACAGAATTGATCAGCCCCAGCATTTT. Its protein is CASSNRIDQPQHF.

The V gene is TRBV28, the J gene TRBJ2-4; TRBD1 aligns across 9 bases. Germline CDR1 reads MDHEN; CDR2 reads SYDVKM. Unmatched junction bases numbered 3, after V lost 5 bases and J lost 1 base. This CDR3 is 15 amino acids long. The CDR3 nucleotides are TGTGCCAGCAGTCGGACAGGGGTGGCCAAAAACATTCAGTACTTC. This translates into CASSRTGVAKNIQYF.